These 22 T cell receptor beta chains came from one sample sequenced in a study of blood T cell repertoires in COVID-19 (dated by TCRdb to the early 2020s). Library prep was done by the immunoSEQ multiplex PCR assay. Entries here come from immuneACCESS through TCRdb and include only in-frame sequences with V and J called. Some clones fail to appear in such tables; in the studies checked, an unresolved V gene covers under half of the shortfall, and the cause of the remainder is unknown. Here the sample has under 250,000 clones; 88% occur a single time. The ten top clones hold 1.3% to 1.5% of the sample. The sample consisted of peripheral blood. The receptors come from a man older than 75 with acute or convalescent COVID-19.

The V call is TRBV20-1, the J call TRBJ2-5, with 13 bases aligning to TRBD2. This CDR3 is built from 15 residues. Germline trimming cut 3 bases from V and 7 bases from J; bases unmatched to any gene: 8. Per the germline V gene, CDR1 is DFQATT and CDR2 is SNEGSKA (reference sequence). The CDR3 region has the DNA TGCAGTGCTAGTCGGGGGACTAGCGGGACGGTGACCCAGTACTTC. This sequence encodes CSASRGTSGTVTQYF.

This chain joins TRBV7-2 and TRBJ2-5, with a tentative D call TRBD1 (6 bases). The V end lost 5 bases, the J end lost 2 bases, and 12 bases lay between the germline ends. This CDR3 is built from 14 residues. From germline, CDR1 is SGHTA and CDR2 FQGNSA. The CDR3, as DNA: TGTGCCAGCAGCGTACAGGGCTCGCAAGAGACCCAGTACTTC. Protein: CASSVQGSQETQYF.

The chain has TRBV4-3 and TRBJ1-2; no reliable D call. Germline CDR1 reads LGHNA; CDR2 reads YSLEER. The CDR3 is 14 residues long. The V and J ends lost 1 base and 4 bases respectively, with 10 bases between them. In DNA form, the CDR3 reads TGCGCCAGCAGCCAAGGCCAAGCCCGCTATGGCTACACCTTC. Its protein is CASSQGQARYGYTF.

The chain uses TRBV19 and TRBJ1-6; TRBD1 aligns across 7 bases. Germline V gene sequence: CDR1 LNHDA, CDR2 SQIVND (reference sequence). Germline trimming cut 7 bases from V and 10 bases from J; bases unmatched to any gene: 10. This CDR3 comprises 14 residues. CDR3 nucleotide sequence: TGTGCCAGTACCCAGTTAGGGGGCCAGTCACCCCTCCACTTT. Amino acids: CASTQLGGQSPLHF.

The genes are TRBV28 and TRBJ2-1; the D gene is possibly TRBD1 (7 bases). CDR3 size: 17 residues. The germline CDR1 and CDR2 sequences are MDHEN and SYDVKM. Trimming pared 6 bases from V and 4 bases from J, leaving 22 bases between. CDR3 bases: TGTGCCAGCAGGGGATTCGAGGGGGGACAGACTTACAATGAGCAGTTCTTC. Residues: CASRGFEGGQTYNEQFF.

This clone was recorded a few times. The chain couples TRBV29-1 to TRBJ1-1; D gene unclear. The length of the CDR3 is 12 residues. Germline V gives CDR1 SQVTM, CDR2 ANQGSEA. CDR3: CRFVLPNTEAFF. The CDR3 DNA reads TGCAGGTTCGTTCTCCCGAACACTGAAGCTTTCTTT.

This chain links TRBV7-6 with TRBJ2-2; the D gene is possibly TRBD1 (5 bases). Germline lookup yields CDR1 SGHVS and CDR2 FNYEAQ. The CDR3 runs to 15 residues. Trimming took 1 base from V and 5 from J, leaving 11 bases between them. The CDR3 is CASSLDPAGTGELFF. Written as DNA, the CDR3 is TGTGCCAGCAGCTTAGATCCAGCAGGGACCGGGGAGCTGTTTTTT.

The chain couples TRBV27 to TRBJ1-1; possibly TRBD1 for D (6 bases). Trimming left V 8 bases short and J 10 bases short, with 20 bases between. Germline V gives CDR1 MNHEY, CDR2 SMNVEV (reference sequence). The CDR3 loop spans 13 amino acids. CDR3 in amino acids: CASLPLGEGGAFF. The DNA for the CDR3 is TGTGCCAGCCTCCCTTTGGGGGAGGGGGGAGCTTTCTTT.

The chain couples TRBV6-5 to TRBJ2-7; 8 nucleotides line up with TRBD1. The CDR3 consists of 14 residues. CDR1 is MNHEY and CDR2 is SVGAGI in the germline V gene. Trimming removed 6 bases from V and 2 bases from J; junction bases left unmatched: 6. CDR3 DNA sequence: TGTGCCAGCAGCCGGGGACAGGAAGCCTACGAGCAGTACTTC. Translation: CASSRGQEAYEQYF.

This clone was seen once. V usage is TRBV9 and J usage is TRBJ2-3, with D uncertain. Trimming took off 2 bases at V and 4 bases at J, with 5 bases between the two ends. The CDR3 has 12 amino acids. CDR1 and CDR2 from the germline V gene are SGDLS and YYNGEE. DNA for the CDR3: TGTGCCAGCAGCGTCCCCTCAGATACGCAGTATTTT. Translation gives CASSVPSDTQYF.

This clone has only a few counts. CDR3 loop: CASSLRGAGTAYEQYF. In DNA form, the CDR3 reads TGTGCCAGCAGCTTACGTGGGGCAGGGACTGCCTACGAGCAGTACTTC. The rearrangement links TRBV7-8 to TRBJ2-7; maybe TRBD2 (6 bases). V lost 2 bases to trimming and J lost 2 bases, with 16 bases between them. The CDR3 sequence is 16 residues long. Germline CDR1 reads SGHVS; CDR2 reads FQNEAQ.

CDR3 sequence reads: CASEGGGEGNQPQHF. The CDR3 nucleotides are TGTGCCAGCGAGGGGGGGGGCGAAGGCAATCAGCCCCAGCATTTT. The J gene is TRBJ1-5, the V gene TRBV7-9, with D perhaps TRBD1 (6 bases). Between the trimmed V and J ends, which lost 8 bases and 2 bases, there was a span of 16 bases. CDR3 length: 15 residues. Germline lookup yields CDR1 SEHNR and CDR2 FQNEAQ (reference sequence).

This sequence joins TRBV19 and TRBJ1-1; no definite D call. The CDR3 contains 13 residues. V was trimmed by 4 bases and J by 6 bases, leaving 12 bases between them. Per germline, CDR1 LNHDA and CDR2 SQIVND (reference sequence). CDR3 coding DNA: TGTGCCAGTAGTACCACCAGATTGGCTGAAGCTTTCTTT. The encoded protein is CASSTTRLAEAFF.

This CDR3 reads CASSLAPSGSYEQYF. As DNA, the CDR3 is TGTGCCAGCAGCTTAGCTCCTAGCGGGAGCTACGAGCAGTACTTC. This chain links TRBV7-2 with TRBJ2-7; 10 nucleotides match TRBD2. V shed 0 bases and J 3 bases; nucleotides not matched to a gene: 2. This CDR3 has 15 amino acids. The germline gives CDR1 SGHTA, CDR2 FQGNSA.

V gene TRBV3-1 (or the pseudogene TRBV3-2) combines with J gene TRBJ1-6; 8 bases align to TRBD1. CDR3 length equals 14 residues. CDR1 and CDR2 (germline): LGHDT, YNNKEL (reference sequence). The trim removed 4 bases at V and 5 bases at J, leaving 1 base unmatched. The CDR3 DNA sequence: TGTGCCAGCAGCCGGACAGGGAATAATTCACCCCTCCACTTT. Protein product: CASSRTGNNSPLHF.

This sequence joins TRBV7-9 and TRBJ1-1, with D possibly matching TRBD1 (5 bases). Deletions cut 1 base from V and 2 bases from J, with 11 bases between. The CDR3 covers 15 residues. Germline CDR1 reads SEHNR; CDR2 reads FQNEAQ (reference sequence). CDR3 in DNA: TGTGCCAGCAGCTTAGGTGTAGGGGCAAACACTGAAGCTTTCTTT. Its translation is CASSLGVGANTEAFF.

The chain joins TRBV2 to TRBJ2-5, with D perhaps TRBD2 (5 bases). The CDR3 contains 13 residues. Germline values: CDR1 SNHLY, CDR2 FYNNEI. V was shortened by 7 bases and J by 3 bases, with 12 bases between the two germline ends. Here the CDR3 DNA reads TGTGCCAGCACAGGACTCACAAAAGAGACCCAGTACTTC. Its translation is CASTGLTKETQYF.

The chain links TRBV6-1 to TRBJ2-1; 7 bases map to TRBD1. The germline V gene encodes CDR1 MNHNS and CDR2 SASEGT. The V and J ends lost 3 bases and 4 bases, in that order; junction bases with no gene match: 9. The CDR3 is made up of 16 amino acids. The CDR3 protein is CASSEHPGTEYNEQFF. The CDR3, as DNA: TGTGCCAGCAGTGAGCACCCCGGGACAGAGTACAATGAGCAGTTCTTC.

The rearrangement links TRBV6-2 or TRBV6-3 to TRBJ2-7, with TRBD1 identical over 9 bases. With 2 bases clipped from V and 4 bases from J, the junction kept 6 bases outside the gene matches. CDR1 and CDR2 (germline): MNHEY, SVGEGT. CDR3 length: 15 residues. The CDR3 DNA follows: TGTGCCAGCAGTTACCGCCGGGACAGGGATTACGAGCAGTACTTC. Translation gives CASSYRRDRDYEQYF.

The chain is built from TRBV10-2 and TRBJ2-7, with 7 bases matching TRBD1. The CDR3 runs to 12 residues. Losses at the gene ends were 7 bases for V and 4 bases for J; bases not matched to a gene: 4. The germline V gene encodes CDR1 WSHSY and CDR2 SAAADI. Here the CDR3 reads CASTPQGYEQYF. CDR3 in DNA: TGCGCCAGCACCCCACAGGGGTACGAGCAGTACTTC.

This clone was detected a few times. Compared with germline, one end of the junction differs, possibly owing to a read error. The chain combines TRBV6-1 with TRBJ2-7; the match to TRBD2 covers 14 bases. There are 15 residues in the CDR3. Looked up from germline, CDR1 is MNHNS and CDR2 is SASEGT. CDR3 sequence (DNA): TGTGCCAGCAGTGAAATCGCGGGACTAGCGGGAGCCCTTTATTTC. Translating it yields CASSEIAGLAGALYF.

The chain carries TRBV7-2 and TRBJ2-5; 7 bases line up with TRBD2. The germline CDR1 and CDR2 sequences are SGHTA and FQGNSA. With 0 bases clipped from V and 6 bases from J, the junction kept 16 bases outside the gene matches. CDR3 length equals 18 residues. CDR3 DNA sequence: TGTGCCAGCAGCTTAGCCCAACTCACTAGCGCTCCCGCTAAGACCCAGTACTTC. Its translation: CASSLAQLTSAPAKTQYF. Drawing the rest from reference TRBV7-2 and TRBJ2-5, the complete variable domain is GAGVSQSPSNKVTEKGKDVELRCDPISGHTALYWYRQSLGQGLEFLIYFQGNSAPDKSGLPSDRFSAERTGGSVSTLTIQRTQQEDSAVYLCASSLAQLTSAPAKTQYFGPGTRLLVL.